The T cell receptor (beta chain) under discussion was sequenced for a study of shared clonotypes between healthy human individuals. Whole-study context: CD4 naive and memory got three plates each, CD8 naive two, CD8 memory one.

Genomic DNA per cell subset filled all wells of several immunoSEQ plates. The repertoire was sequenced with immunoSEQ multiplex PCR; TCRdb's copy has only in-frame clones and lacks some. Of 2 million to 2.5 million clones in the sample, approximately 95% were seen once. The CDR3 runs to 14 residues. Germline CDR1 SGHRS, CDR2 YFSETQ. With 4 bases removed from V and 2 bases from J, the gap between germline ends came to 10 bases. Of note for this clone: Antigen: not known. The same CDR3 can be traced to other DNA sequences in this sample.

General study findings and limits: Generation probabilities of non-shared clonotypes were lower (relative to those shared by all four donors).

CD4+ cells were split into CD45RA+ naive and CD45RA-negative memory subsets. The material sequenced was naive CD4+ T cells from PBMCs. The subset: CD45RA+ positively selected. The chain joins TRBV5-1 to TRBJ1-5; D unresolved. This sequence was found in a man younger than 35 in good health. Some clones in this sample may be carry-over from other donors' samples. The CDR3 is CASSPDRGNQPQHF. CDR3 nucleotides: TGCGCCAGCAGCCCGGACCGTGGCAATCAGCCCCAGCATTTT.